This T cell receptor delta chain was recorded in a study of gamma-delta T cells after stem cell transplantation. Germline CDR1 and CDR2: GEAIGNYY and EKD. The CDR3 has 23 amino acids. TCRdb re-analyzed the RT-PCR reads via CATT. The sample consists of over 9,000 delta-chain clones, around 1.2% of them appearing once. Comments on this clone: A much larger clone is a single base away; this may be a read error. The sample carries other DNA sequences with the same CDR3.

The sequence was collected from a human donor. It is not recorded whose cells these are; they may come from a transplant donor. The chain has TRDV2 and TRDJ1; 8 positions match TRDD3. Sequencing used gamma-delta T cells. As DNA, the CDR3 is TGTGCCTGTGACACACTCCGCTACAAACAACGTGATGGGGATACCCCAAACACCGACAAACTCATCTTT. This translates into CACDTLRYKQRDGDTPNTDKLIF.